This T cell receptor beta chain is from a study of shared clonotypes between healthy human individuals. General study findings and limits: Sharing across four donors was highest in naive CD4 (approximately 5%) and lowest in memory CD8 (around 0.4%).

Germline lookup yields CDR1 SGHRS and CDR2 YFSETQ. CDR3 size: 14 residues. Losses at the gene ends were 4 bases for V and 6 bases for J; bases not matched to a gene: 5. A word on this clone: What it binds is unknown.

TCRdb keeps only in-frame clones here, not all; method: immunoSEQ multiplex PCR. Found here are millions of clones, around nine tenths of them singletons; the top ten hold over 0.12%. Sequenced material: naive CD4+ T cells sorted from blood. Subset of the sample: CD45RA+ positively selected. This chain joins TRBV5-1 and TRBJ2-1; 9 nucleotides agree with TRBD1. The TCR originated in a man between 18 and 35 years old in good health. The CDR3 protein is CASSPRTGANEQFF. In nucleotides, the CDR3 is TGCGCCAGCAGCCCGCGGACAGGGGCCAATGAGCAGTTCTTC. Combining the CDR3 with reference TRBV5-1 and TRBJ2-1 gives the whole variable domain KAGVTQTPRYLIKTRGQQVTLSCSPISGHRSVSWYQQTPGQGLQFLFEYFSETQRNKGNFPGRFSGRQFSNSRSEMNVSTLELGDSALYLCASSPRTGANEQFFGPGTRLTVL.